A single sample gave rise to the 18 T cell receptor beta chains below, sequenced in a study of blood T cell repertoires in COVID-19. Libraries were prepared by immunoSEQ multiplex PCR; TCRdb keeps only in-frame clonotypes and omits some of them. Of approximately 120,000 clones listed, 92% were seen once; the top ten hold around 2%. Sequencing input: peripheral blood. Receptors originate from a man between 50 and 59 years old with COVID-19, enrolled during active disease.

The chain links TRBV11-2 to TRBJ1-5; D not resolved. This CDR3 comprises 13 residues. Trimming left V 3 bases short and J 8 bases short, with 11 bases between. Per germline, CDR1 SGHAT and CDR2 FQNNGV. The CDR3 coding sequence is TGTGCCAGCAGCTTGGCGGGGTTGGAGCCCCAGCATTTT. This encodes CASSLAGLEPQHF.

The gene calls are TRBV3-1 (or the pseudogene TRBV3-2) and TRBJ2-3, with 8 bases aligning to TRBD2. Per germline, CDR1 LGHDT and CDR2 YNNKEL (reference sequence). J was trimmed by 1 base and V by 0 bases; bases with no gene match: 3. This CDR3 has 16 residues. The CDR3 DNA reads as TGTGCCAGCAGCCAAGAGGAACTAGCGGGCACAGATACGCAGTATTTT. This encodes CASSQEELAGTDTQYF.

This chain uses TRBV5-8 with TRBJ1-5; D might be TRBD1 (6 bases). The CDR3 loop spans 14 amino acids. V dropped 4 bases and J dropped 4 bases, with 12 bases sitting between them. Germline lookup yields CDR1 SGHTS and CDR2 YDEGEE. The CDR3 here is CASSNRVGNQPQHF. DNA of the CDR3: TGTGCCAGCAGCAACAGGGTAGGGAATCAGCCCCAGCATTTT. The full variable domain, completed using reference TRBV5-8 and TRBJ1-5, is EAGVTQSPTHLIKTRGQQATLRCSPISGHTSVYWYQQALGLGLQFLLWYDEGEERNRGNFPPRFSGRQFPNYSSELNVNALELEDSALYLCASSNRVGNQPQHFGDGTRLSIL.

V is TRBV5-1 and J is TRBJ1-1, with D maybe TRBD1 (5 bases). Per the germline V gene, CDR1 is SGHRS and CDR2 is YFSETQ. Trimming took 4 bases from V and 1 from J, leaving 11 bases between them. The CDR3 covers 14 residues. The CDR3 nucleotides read TGCGCCAGCAGCGGGGGACTCGGGAACACTGAAGCTTTCTTT. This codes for CASSGGLGNTEAFF.

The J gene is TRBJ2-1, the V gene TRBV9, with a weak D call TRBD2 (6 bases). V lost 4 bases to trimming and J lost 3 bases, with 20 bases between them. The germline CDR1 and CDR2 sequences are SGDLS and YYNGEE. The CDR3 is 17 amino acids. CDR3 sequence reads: CASSSLEGGPNYNEQFF. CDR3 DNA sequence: TGTGCCAGCAGCAGTTTGGAGGGAGGTCCGAACTACAATGAGCAGTTCTTC.

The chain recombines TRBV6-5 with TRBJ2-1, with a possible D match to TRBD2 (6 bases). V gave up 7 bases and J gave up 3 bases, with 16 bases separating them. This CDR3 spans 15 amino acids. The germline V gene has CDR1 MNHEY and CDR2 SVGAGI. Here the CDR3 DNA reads TGTGCCAGCACCGACCTAGCGAAGAACTACAATGAGCAGTTCTTC. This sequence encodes CASTDLAKNYNEQFF.

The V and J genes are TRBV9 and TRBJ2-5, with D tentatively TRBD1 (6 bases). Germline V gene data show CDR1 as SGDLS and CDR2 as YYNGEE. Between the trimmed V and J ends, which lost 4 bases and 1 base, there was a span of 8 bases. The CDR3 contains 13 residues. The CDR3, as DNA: TGTGCCAGCAGCTCCAGGGGCCAAGAGACCCAGTACTTC. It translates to CASSSRGQETQYF.

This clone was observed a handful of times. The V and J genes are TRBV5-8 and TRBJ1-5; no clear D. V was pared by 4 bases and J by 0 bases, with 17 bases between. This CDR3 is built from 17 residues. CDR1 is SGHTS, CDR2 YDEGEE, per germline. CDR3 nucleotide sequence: TGTGCCAGCAGCCACCTTGAGAGGAGTGATAGCAATCAGCCCCAGCATTTT. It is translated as CASSHLERSDSNQPQHF.

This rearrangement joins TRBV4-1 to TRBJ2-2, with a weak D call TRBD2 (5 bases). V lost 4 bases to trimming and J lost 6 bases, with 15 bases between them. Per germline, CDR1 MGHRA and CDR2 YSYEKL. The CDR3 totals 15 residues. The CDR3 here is CASSPAFRGSGELFF. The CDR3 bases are TGCGCCAGCAGCCCCGCCTTTCGAGGGTCCGGGGAGCTGTTTTTT.

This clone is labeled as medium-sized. The CDR3 loop is CASSYLSDTRRGLSYNEQFF. CDR3 DNA: TGTGCCAGCAGTTACTTATCGGATACTAGACGGGGTTTATCGTACAATGAGCAGTTCTTC. The chain uses TRBV6-2 or TRBV6-3 and TRBJ2-1; a possible D gene is TRBD2 (5 bases). The length of the CDR3 is 20 residues. Germline-derived CDR1 and CDR2 are MNHEY and SVGEGT. V gave up 1 base and J gave up 4 bases, with 26 bases separating them.

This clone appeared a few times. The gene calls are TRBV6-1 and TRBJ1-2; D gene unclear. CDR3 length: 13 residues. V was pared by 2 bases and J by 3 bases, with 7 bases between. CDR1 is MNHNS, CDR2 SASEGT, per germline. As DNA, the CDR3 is TGTGCCAGCAGTGAAAACAGCTACTATGGCTACACCTTC. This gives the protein CASSENSYYGYTF.

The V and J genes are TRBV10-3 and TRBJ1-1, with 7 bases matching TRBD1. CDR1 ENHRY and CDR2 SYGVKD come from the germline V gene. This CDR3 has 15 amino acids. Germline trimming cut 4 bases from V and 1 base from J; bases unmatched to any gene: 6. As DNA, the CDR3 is TGTGCCATCAGTGTACAGGGGCCTGCGAACACTGAAGCTTTCTTT. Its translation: CAISVQGPANTEAFF.

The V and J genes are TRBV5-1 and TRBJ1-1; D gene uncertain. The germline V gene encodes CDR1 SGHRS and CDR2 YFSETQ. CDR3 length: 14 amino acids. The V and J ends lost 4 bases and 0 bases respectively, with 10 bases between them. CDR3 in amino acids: CASSVDGMNTEAFF. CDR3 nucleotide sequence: TGCGCCAGCAGCGTGGACGGGATGAACACTGAAGCTTTCTTT.

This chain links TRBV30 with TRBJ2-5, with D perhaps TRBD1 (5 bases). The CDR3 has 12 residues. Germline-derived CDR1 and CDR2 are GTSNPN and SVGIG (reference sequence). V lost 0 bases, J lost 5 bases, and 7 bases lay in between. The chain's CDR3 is CAWSVAGETQYF. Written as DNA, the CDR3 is TGTGCCTGGAGTGTAGCAGGGGAGACCCAGTACTTC.

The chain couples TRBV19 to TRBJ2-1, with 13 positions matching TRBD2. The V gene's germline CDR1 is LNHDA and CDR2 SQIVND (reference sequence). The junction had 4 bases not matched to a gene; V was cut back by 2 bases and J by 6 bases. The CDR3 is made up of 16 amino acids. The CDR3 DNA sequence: TGTGCCAGTAGTATACTACTAGCGGGAGGGGGCAATGAGCAGTTCTTC. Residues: CASSILLAGGGNEQFF.

CDR3 protein: CASSLAGQGSYEQYF. Written as DNA, the CDR3 is TGTGCCAGCAGCTTAGCGGGACAGGGGTCCTACGAGCAGTACTTC. This chain links TRBV13 with TRBJ2-7, with 10 bases identical to TRBD1. Germline V gene lookup returns CDR1 PRHDT and CDR2 FYEKMQ (reference sequence). With V trimmed by 1 base and J by 1 base, 1 base remained unmatched. The CDR3 has 15 amino acids. The full variable domain, completed using reference TRBV13 and TRBJ2-7, is AAGVIQSPRHLIKEKRETATLKCYPIPRHDTVYWYQQGPGQDPQFLISFYEKMQSDKGSIPDRFSAQQFSDYHSELNMSSLELGDSALYFCASSLAGQGSYEQYFGPGTRLTVT.

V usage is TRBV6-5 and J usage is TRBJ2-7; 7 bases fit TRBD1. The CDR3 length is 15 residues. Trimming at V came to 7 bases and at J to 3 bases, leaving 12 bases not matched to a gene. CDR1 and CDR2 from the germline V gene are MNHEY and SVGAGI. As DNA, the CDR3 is TGTGCCAGCATCTCGGACAGGCCGAACTTCTACGAGCAGTACGTC. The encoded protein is CASISDRPNFYEQYV.

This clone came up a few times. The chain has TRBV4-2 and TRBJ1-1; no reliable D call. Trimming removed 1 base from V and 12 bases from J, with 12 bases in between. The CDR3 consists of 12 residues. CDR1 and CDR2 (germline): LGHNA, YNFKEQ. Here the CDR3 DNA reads TGTGCCAGCAGCCAAGGTGAGGATGAGACTTTCTTT. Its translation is CASSQGEDETFF.